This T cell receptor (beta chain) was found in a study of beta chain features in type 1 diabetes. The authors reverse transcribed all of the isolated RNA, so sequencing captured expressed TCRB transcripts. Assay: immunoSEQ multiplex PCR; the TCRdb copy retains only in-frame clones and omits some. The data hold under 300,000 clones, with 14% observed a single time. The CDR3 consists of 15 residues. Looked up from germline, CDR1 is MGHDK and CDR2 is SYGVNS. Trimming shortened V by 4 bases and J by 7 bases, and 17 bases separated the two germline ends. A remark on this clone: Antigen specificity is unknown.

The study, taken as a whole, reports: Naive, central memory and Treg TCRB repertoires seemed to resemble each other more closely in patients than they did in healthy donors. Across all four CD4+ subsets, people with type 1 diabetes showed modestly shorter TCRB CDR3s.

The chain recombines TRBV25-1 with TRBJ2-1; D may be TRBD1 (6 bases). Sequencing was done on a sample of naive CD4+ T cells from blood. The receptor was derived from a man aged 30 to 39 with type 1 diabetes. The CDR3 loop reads CASSGSLGQKNEQFF. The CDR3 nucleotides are TGTGCCAGCAGTGGCTCGCTTGGACAGAAAAATGAGCAGTTCTTC.